This T cell receptor (beta chain) was obtained from a study of technical replicates of blood from a few donors. The V gene's germline CDR1 is MNHEY and CDR2 SMNVEV (reference sequence). Trimming removed 0 bases at V and 1 base at J, with 3 bases between. The CDR3 has 14 amino acids. The method was immunoSEQ multiplex PCR; TCRdb's version includes in-frame clones alone and lacks a portion of them. The data contain 50,000 to 70,000 clones, about nine tenths of them singletons. The rearrangement links TRBV27 to TRBJ2-2; D is undetermined. This sequence originates from a human donor in good health. Some clones in this sample may be carry-over from other donors' samples. Specimen: PBMCs. The CDR3 loop is CASSLSWNTGELFF. The DNA of the CDR3 is TGTGCCAGCAGTTTATCCTGGAACACCGGGGAGCTGTTTTTT.